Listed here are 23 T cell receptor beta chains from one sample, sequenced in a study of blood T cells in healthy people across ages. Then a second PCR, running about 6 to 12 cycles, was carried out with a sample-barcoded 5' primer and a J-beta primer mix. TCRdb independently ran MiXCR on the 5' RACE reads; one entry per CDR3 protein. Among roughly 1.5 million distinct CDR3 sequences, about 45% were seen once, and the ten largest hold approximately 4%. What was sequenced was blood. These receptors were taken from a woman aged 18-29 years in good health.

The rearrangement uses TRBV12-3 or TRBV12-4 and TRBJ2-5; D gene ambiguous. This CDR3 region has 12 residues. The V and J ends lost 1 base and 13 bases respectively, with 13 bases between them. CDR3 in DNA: TGTGCCAGCAGTTTAGATTACAACGAGCGGTACTTC. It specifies CASSLDYNERYF.

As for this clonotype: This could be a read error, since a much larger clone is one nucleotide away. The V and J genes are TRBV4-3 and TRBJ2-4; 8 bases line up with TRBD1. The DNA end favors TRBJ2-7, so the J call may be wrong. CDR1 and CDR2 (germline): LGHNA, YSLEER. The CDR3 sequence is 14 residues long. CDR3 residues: CASSQGTGLYEQYF. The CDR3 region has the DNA TGCGCCAGCAGCCAAGGGACAGGGCTCTACGAGCAGTACTTC.

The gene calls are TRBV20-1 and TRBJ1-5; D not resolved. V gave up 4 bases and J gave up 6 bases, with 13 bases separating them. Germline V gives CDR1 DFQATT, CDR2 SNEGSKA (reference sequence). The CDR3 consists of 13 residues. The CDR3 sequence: CSAIMGVAQPQHF. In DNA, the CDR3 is TGCAGTGCTATAATGGGAGTCGCTCAGCCCCAGCATTTT.

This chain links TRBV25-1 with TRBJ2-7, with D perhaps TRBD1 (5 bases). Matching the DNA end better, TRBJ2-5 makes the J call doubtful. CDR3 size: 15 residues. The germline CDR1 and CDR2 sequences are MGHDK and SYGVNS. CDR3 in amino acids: CASSEAAGSKKTQYF. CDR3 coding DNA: TGTGCCAGCAGTGAAGCAGCAGGGTCGAAGAAGACCCAGTACTTC.

The CDR3 region has the DNA TGTGCCAGCAGGTCTAGCGGGGGGATCACTAAGGAGCAGTTCTTC. Translated: CASRSSGGITKEQFF. The chain employs TRBV7-2 and TRBJ2-1; 11 nucleotides align to TRBD2. V gave up 6 bases and J gave up 10 bases; unmatched junction bases: 11. There are 15 residues in the CDR3. Germline loops: CDR1 SGHTA, CDR2 FQGNSA.

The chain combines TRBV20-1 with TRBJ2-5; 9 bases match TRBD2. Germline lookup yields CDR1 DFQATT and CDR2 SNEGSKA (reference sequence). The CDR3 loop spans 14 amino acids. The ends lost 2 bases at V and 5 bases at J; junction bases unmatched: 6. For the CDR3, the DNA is TGCAGTGCTAGACTAGCGGGGAGAATGGAGACCCAGTACTTC. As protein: CSARLAGRMETQYF.

The DNA for the CDR3 is TGTGCCAGCAGCTTAGCGGGAATGGAGACCCAGTACTTC. Encoded protein: CASSLAGMETQYF. The chain combines TRBV7-2 with TRBJ2-5; no firm D call. Germline V CDR1 and CDR2: SGHTA, FQGNSA. CDR3 length equals 13 residues. V lost 0 bases and J 5 bases, leaving 7 bases between the germline ends.

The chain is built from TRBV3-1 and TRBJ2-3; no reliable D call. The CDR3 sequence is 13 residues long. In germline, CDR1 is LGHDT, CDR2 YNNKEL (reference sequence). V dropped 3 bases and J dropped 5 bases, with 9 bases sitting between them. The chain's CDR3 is CASSQIQGDTQYF. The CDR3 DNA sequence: TGTGCCAGCAGCCAGATACAAGGAGATACGCAGTATTTT.

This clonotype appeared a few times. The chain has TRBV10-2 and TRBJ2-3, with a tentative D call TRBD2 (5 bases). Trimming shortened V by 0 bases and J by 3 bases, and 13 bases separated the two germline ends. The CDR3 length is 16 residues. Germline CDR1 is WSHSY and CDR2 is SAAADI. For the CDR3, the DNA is TGCGCCAGCAGTGAGTCGATCAGCGGACCTACAGATACGCAGTATTTT. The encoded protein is CASSESISGPTDTQYF.

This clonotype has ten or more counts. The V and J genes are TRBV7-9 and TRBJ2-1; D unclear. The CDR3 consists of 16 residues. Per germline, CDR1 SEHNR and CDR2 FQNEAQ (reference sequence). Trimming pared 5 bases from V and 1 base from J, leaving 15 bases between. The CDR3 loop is CASSASLDRSYNEQFF. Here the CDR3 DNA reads TGTGCCAGCAGCGCCTCTCTGGACCGGTCCTACAATGAGCAGTTCTTC.

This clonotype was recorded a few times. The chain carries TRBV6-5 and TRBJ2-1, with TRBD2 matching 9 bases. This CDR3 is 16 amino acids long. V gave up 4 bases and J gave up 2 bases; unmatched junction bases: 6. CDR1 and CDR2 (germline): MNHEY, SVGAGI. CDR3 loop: CASSFIAGATYNEQFF. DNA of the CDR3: TGTGCCAGCAGTTTTATAGCGGGAGCCACCTACAATGAGCAGTTCTTC.

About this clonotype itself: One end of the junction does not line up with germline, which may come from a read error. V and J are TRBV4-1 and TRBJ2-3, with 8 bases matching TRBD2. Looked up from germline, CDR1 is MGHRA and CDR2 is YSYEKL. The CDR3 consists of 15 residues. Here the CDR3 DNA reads TGCGCCGGCAGCCAAAAGACTAGCGTGGGAGATACGCAGTATTTT. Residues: CAGSQKTSVGDTQYF.

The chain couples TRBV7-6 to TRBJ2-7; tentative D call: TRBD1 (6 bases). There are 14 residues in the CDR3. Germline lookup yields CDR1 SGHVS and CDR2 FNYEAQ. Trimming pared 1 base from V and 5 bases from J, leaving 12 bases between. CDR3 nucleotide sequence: TGTGCCAGCAGCTTAGAGCCAGGGGTCCACGAGCAGTACTTC. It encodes CASSLEPGVHEQYF.

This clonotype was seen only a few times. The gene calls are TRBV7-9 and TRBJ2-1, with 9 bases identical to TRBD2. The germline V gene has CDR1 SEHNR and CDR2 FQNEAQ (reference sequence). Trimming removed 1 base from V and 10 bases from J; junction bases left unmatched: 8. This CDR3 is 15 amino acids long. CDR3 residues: CASSLVVAGDLEQFF. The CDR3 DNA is TGTGCCAGCAGCTTAGTGGTAGCGGGAGATTTAGAGCAGTTCTTC.

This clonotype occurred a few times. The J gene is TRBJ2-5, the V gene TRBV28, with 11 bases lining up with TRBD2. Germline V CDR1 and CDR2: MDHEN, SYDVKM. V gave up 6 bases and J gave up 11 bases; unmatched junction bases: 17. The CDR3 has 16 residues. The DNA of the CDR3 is TGTGCCAGCAGGACTCCCGGGACTAGCGGTTACAATGAGCAGTACTTC. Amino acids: CASRTPGTSGYNEQYF.

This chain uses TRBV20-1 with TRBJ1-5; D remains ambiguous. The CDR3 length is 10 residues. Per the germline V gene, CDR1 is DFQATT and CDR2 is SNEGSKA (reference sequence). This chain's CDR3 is CRASNQPQHF. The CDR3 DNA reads TGCAGGGCTTCCAATCAGCCCCAGCATTTT.

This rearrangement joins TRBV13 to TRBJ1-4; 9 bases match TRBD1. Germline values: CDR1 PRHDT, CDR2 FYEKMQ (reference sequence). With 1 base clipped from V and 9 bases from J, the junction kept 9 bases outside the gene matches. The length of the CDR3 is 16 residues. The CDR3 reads CASSLVRGQGLQKLFF. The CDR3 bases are TGTGCCAGCAGCTTAGTGAGGGGACAGGGCCTTCAAAAACTGTTTTTT.

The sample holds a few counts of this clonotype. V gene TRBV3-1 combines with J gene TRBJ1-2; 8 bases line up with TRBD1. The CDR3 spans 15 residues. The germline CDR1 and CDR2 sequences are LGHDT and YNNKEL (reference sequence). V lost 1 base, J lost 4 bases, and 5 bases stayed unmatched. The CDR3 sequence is CASSQVGTGAYGYTF. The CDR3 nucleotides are TGTGCCAGCAGCCAAGTTGGGACAGGCGCCTATGGCTACACCTTC.

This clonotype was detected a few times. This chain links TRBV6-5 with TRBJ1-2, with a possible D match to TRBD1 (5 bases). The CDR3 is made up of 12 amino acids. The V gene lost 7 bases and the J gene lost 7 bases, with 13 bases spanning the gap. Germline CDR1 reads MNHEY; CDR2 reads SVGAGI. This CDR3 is CASNSQGFGYTF. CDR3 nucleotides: TGTGCCAGCAACAGCCAGGGTTTTGGCTACACCTTC.

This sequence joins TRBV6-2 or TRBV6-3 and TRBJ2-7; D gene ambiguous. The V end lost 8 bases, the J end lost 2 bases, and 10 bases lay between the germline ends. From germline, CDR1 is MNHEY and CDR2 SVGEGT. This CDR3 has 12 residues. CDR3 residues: CASSPFAYEQYF. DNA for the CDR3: TGTGCCAGCTCCCCGTTCGCCTACGAGCAGTACTTC.

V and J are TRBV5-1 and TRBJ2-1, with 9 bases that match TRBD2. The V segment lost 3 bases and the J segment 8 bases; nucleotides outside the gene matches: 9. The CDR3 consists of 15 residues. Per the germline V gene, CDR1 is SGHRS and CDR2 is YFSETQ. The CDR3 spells CASSSGTSRVDEQFF. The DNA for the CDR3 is TGCGCCAGCAGCTCCGGGACTAGCAGGGTCGATGAGCAGTTCTTC.

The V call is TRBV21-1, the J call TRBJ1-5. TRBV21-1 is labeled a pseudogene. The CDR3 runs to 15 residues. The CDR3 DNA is TGTGCCAGCAGCAAAAGGACCAGAGGGAGTCAGCCCCAGCATTTT. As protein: CASSKRTRGSQPQHF.

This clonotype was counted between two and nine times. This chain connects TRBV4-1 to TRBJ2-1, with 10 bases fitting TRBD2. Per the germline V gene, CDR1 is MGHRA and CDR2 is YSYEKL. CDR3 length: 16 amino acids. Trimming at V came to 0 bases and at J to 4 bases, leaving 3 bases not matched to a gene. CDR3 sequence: CASSQDQRGGYNEQFF. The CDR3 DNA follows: TGCGCCAGCAGCCAAGATCAGCGGGGGGGGTACAATGAGCAGTTCTTC.